A single sample is the source of the 18 T cell receptor beta chains below, sequenced in a study of monozygotic twins with inflammatory bowel disease. TCRdb re-called the 5' RACE reads; one entry per CDR3 protein, DNA not given. The listing records 95,000 to 110,000 distinct CDR3 sequences. Sequenced: blood. These receptors originate from a human donor with ulcerative colitis or Crohn's disease, or a healthy co-twin of an affected twin (not recorded which).

This rearrangement joins TRBV29-1 to TRBJ2-3; the D call from TCRdb, TRBD1, cannot be confirmed without DNA. The CDR3 is made up of 12 amino acids. Germline CDR1 reads SQVTM; CDR2 reads ANQGSEA. The CDR3 protein is CSVAQAQILSYF.

This chain connects TRBV18 to TRBJ2-7. Germline V gene data show CDR1 as KGHSH and CDR2 as LQKENI. The CDR3 is 11 amino acids. The CDR3 spells CASSQSLEQYF.

This chain uses TRBV7-7 with TRBJ2-3. Germline V lookup: CDR1 SSHAT, CDR2 FNYEAQ (reference sequence). The CDR3 loop spans 15 amino acids. This chain's CDR3 is CASSLHVGSTDTQYF. The full variable domain, completed using reference TRBV7-7 and TRBJ2-3, is GAGVSQSPRYKVTKRGQDVTLRCDPISSHATLYWYQQALGQGPEFLTYFNYEAQPDKSGLPSDRFSAERPEGSISTLTIQRTEQRDSAMYRCASSLHVGSTDTQYFGPGTRLTVL.

The rearrangement uses TRBV12-3 or TRBV12-4 and TRBJ2-5; TCRdb's assignment of TRBD1 cannot be checked, as there is no DNA. The length of the CDR3 is 13 residues. The CDR3 here is CASRAQGLETQYF.

The V gene is TRBV29-1, the J gene TRBJ2-2. The V gene's germline CDR1 is SQVTM and CDR2 ANQGSEA. This CDR3 is 12 amino acids long. CDR3 residues: CSVVGVAGELFF.

The chain uses TRBV27 and TRBJ2-7; absent DNA, TCRdb's TRBD1 call cannot be checked. There are 14 residues in the CDR3. Germline values: CDR1 MNHEY, CDR2 SMNVEV (reference sequence). The CDR3 protein is CASSFGTGGFEQYF.

V gene TRBV7-2 combines with J gene TRBJ2-7; TCRdb selects TRBD2, and the lack of DNA leaves this call unchecked. Germline V lookup: CDR1 SGHTA, CDR2 FQGNSA. There are 16 residues in the CDR3. CDR3 amino acids: CASSRWFRAGGSEQYF.

This chain uses TRBV7-9 with TRBJ2-7; there is no DNA to check the TCRdb D call of TRBD1. CDR1 and CDR2 (germline): SEHNR, FQNEAQ (reference sequence). This CDR3 spans 13 amino acids. The CDR3 sequence: CASSLWGANEQYF. Full variable domain (outside the CDR3, taken from reference TRBV7-9 and TRBJ2-7): DTGVSQNPRHKITKRGQNVTFRCDPISEHNRLYWYRQTLGQGPEFLTYFQNEAQLEKSRLLSDRFSAERPKGSFSTLEIQRTEQGDSAMYLCASSLWGANEQYFGPGTRLTVT.

The J gene is TRBJ2-5, the V gene TRBV12-3 or TRBV12-4; lacking DNA, the TRBD1 call made by TCRdb goes unchecked. The CDR3 is made up of 15 amino acids. CDR3 sequence: CASSTGTGGQETQYF.

This chain connects TRBV20-1 to TRBJ1-4. CDR3 length equals 13 residues. The germline gives CDR1 DFQATT, CDR2 SNEGSKA (reference sequence). CDR3 sequence reads: CTAAGGGYEKLFF.

The chain couples TRBV14 to TRBJ1-1. Germline V lookup: CDR1 SGHDN, CDR2 FVKESK. This CDR3 spans 16 amino acids. CDR3 residues: CASSQVRYSLNTEAFF.

J is TRBJ2-3 and V is TRBV24-1; the D call of TRBD1 rests on TCRdb alone, since no DNA is present to check it. This CDR3 spans 15 amino acids. Germline CDR1 is KGHDR and CDR2 is SFDVKD. The CDR3 loop reads CATSDDRGAGDTQYF.

The V call is TRBV13, the J call TRBJ2-7. CDR1 and CDR2 from the germline V gene are PRHDT and FYEKMQ (reference sequence). The CDR3 sequence is 14 residues long. The CDR3 sequence: CASRVLASSYEQYF.

The chain is built from TRBV6-2 or TRBV6-3 and TRBJ2-7; checking the TCRdb D call of TRBD1 is not possible without DNA. The CDR3 has 15 amino acids. The germline gives CDR1 MNHEY, CDR2 SVGEGT. The CDR3 spells CASSYPGTGDYEQYF.

The V gene is TRBV5-6, the J gene TRBJ1-5; TCRdb's assignment of TRBD1 cannot be checked, as there is no DNA. The CDR3 length is 17 residues. Germline CDR1 and CDR2: SGHDT and YYEEEE. CDR3 protein: CASSITGGRLSNQPQHF. The variable domain in full, completed from reference TRBV5-6 and TRBJ1-5, reads DAGVTQSPTHLIKTRGQQVTLRCSPKSGHDTVSWYQQALGQGPQFIFQYYEEEERQRGNFPDRFSGHQFPNYSSELNVNALLLGDSALYLCASSITGGRLSNQPQHFGDGTRLSIL.

The chain has TRBV5-6 and TRBJ2-4. The CDR3 runs 14 residues. Germline assignment: CDR1 SGHDT and CDR2 YYEEEE. The CDR3 region is CASSWDSWGNMQYF.

This chain's CDR3 is CASSWADNTGELFF. The J gene is TRBJ2-2, the V gene TRBV6-6; TCRdb lists TRBD2, though no DNA is available to test this call. Germline values: CDR1 MNHNY, CDR2 SVGAGI (reference sequence). The CDR3 spans 14 residues.

The chain employs TRBV27 and TRBJ2-7; TCRdb indicates TRBD1, and absent DNA this call remains unverified. The CDR3 extends over 15 amino acids. Germline V CDR1 and CDR2: MNHEY, SMNVEV (reference sequence). CDR3 in amino acids: CASSSYPGGAGRDSF.